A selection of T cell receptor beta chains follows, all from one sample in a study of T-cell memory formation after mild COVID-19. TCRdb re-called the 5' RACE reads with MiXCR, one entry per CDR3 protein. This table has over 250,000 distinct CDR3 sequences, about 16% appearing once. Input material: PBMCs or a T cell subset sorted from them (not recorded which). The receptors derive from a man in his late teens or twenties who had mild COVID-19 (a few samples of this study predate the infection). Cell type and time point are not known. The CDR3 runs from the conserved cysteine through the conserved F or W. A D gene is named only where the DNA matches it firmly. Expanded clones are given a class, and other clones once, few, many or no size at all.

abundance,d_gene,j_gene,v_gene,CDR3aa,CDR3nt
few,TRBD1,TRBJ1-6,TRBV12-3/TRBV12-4,CASSPRGGDRGYSPLHF,TGTGCCAGCAGTCCCCGGGGGGGGGACAGGGGCTATTCACCCCTCCACTTT
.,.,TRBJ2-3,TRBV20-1,CSARDYLRSADTQYF,TGCAGTGCTAGAGATTACCTCAGGAGCGCAGATACGCAGTATTTT
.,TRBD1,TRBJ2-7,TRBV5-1,CASSLVAGGSFYEQYF,TGCGCCAGCAGCTTGGTAGCAGGGGGCTCCTTCTACGAGCAGTACTTC
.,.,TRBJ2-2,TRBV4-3,CASSQLSGGELFF,TGCGCCAGCAGCCAATTATCCGGAGGGGAGCTGTTTTTT
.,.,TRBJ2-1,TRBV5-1,CASSFGSEQFF,TGCGCCAGCAGCTTTGGGAGTGAGCAGTTCTTC
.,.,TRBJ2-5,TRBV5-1,CASSLAIHQETQYF,TGCGCCAGCAGCTTGGCTATCCACCAAGAGACCCAGTACTTC
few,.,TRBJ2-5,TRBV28,CASSPTRVETQYF,TGTGCCAGCAGTCCCACACGGGTAGAGACCCAGTACTTC
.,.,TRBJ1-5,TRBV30,CAWGRESNQPQHF,TGTGCCTGGGGGAGGGAGAGCAATCAGCCCCAGCATTTT
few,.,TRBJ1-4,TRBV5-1,CASSPDHSTNEKLFF,TGCGCCAGCAGCCCGGACCACTCAACTAATGAAAAACTGTTTTTT
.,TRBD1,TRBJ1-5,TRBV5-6,CASSRFTGTGGNQPQHF,TGTGCCAGCAGCCGATTCACCGGGACAGGAGGCAATCAGCCCCAGCATTTT
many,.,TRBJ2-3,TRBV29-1,CSVDVAADTQYF,TGCAGCGTTGACGTAGCTGCAGATACGCAGTATTTT
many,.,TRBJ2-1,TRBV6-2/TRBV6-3,CASNGLGSNEQFF,TGTGCCAGCAACGGACTCGGTTCCAATGAGCAGTTCTTC
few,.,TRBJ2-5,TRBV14,CASSLLQHSTQETQYF,TGTGCCAGCAGCCTATTACAGCATTCGACCCAAGAGACCCAGTACTTC
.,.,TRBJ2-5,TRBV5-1,CASSPDSPGKTQYF,TGCGCCAGCAGCCCGGATAGCCCAGGGAAGACCCAGTACTTC
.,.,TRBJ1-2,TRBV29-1,CSVEPRDNYGYTF,TGCAGCGTTGAACCACGGGACAATTATGGCTACACCTTC
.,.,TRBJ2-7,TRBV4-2,CASSLERGSGVSF,TGTGCCAGCAGCTTAGAGAGAGGATCAGGGGTTTCTTTC
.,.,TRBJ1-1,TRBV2,CASRGPEAFF,TGTGCCAGCCGGGGGCCTGAAGCTTTCTTT
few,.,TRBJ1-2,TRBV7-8,CASSLNRTPGSYGYTF,TGTGCCAGCAGCTTAAACAGAACGCCGGGGAGCTATGGCTACACCTTC
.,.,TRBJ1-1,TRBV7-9,CASSPSQANTEAFF,TGTGCCAGCAGCCCAAGCCAAGCGAACACTGAAGCTTTCTTT
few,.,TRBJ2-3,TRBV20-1,CSAQTGMSDTQYF,TGCAGTGCCCAGACGGGGATGTCAGATACGCAGTATTTT
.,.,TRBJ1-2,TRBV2,CASSEDQGHGYTF,TGTGCCAGCAGTGAAGACCAGGGACATGGCTACACCTTC
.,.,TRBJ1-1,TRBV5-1,CASSLGGRAEAFF,TGCGCCAGCAGCTTGGGGGGGCGAGCTGAAGCTTTCTTT
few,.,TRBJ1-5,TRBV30,CAWSPQDHQPQHF,TGTGCCTGGAGTCCCCAGGACCATCAGCCCCAGCATTTT
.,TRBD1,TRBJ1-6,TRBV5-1,CASSLGDRGSYNSPLHF,TGCGCCAGCAGCTTGGGGGACAGGGGTTCCTATAATTCACCCCTCCACTTT
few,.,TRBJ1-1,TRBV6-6,CASSPLPGPEAFF,TGTGCCAGCAGTCCCCTCCCCGGCCCTGAAGCTTTCTTT
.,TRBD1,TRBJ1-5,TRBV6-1,CASRPQGAQPQHF,TGTGCCAGCAGGCCCCAGGGGGCACAGCCCCAGCATTTT
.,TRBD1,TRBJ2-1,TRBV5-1,CASSPTGALYNEQFF,TGCGCCAGCAGCCCGACAGGGGCCCTTTACAATGAGCAGTTCTTC
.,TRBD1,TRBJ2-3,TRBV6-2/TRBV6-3,CASRRQGSHWNTQYF,TGTGCCAGCAGACGACAGGGTTCCCATTGGAATACGCAGTATTTT
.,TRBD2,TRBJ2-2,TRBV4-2,CASSPTAGGRTGELFF,TGTGCCAGCAGCCCCACCGCGGGGGGGCGAACCGGGGAGCTGTTTTTT
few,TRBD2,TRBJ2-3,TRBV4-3,CASSQSGGYTDTQYF,TGCGCCAGCAGCCAATCGGGGGGGTACACAGATACGCAGTATTTT
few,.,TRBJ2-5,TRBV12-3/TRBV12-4,CASRSMNVGETQYF,TGTGCCAGCAGGTCGATGAACGTTGGAGAGACCCAGTACTTC
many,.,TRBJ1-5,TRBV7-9,CASSLQGSNQPQHF,TGTGCCAGCAGCTTACAGGGAAGCAATCAGCCCCAGCATTTT
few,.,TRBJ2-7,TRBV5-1,CASSPSGDGSYEQYF,TGCGCCAGCAGCCCCTCAGGCGACGGCTCCTACGAGCAGTACTTC
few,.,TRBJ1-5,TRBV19,CASSIGRGGTSDQPQHF,TGTGCCAGTAGTATAGGGCGAGGGGGGACAAGCGATCAGCCCCAGCATTTT
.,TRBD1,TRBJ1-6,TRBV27,CASSPTGAGSPLHF,TGTGCCAGCAGTCCGACAGGGGCCGGGTCACCCCTCCACTTT
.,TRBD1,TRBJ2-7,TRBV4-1,CASSATGANHEQYF,TGCGCCAGCAGTGCGACAGGGGCTAACCACGAGCAGTACTTC
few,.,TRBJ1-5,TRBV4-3,CASSQDANQPQHF,TGCGCCAGCAGCCAAGATGCCAATCAGCCCCAGCATTTT
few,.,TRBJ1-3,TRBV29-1,CSGRDGNTIYF,TGCAGCGGCAGGGATGGAAACACCATATATTTT
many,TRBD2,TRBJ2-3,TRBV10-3,CAISEGLAYTSTDTQYF,TGTGCCATCAGCGAGGGACTAGCGTATACGAGCACAGATACGCAGTATTTT
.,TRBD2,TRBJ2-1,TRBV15,CATSGGGQAGLAANNEQFF,TGTGCCACCAGCGGCGGTGGACAGGCGGGACTAGCGGCCAACAATGAGCAGTTCTTC
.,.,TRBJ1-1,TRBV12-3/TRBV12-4,CASSFSRGTEAFF,TGTGCCAGCAGTTTTTCCCGGGGCACTGAAGCTTTCTTT
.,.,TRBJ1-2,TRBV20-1,CSARDRGEYGYTF,TGCAGTGCTAGAGATCGGGGAGAATATGGCTACACCTTC
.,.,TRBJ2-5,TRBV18,CASSPGEEETQYF,TGTGCCAGCTCCCCAGGGGAGGAAGAGACCCAGTACTTC
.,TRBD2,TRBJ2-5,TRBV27,CASSYRGLAIETQYF,TGTGCCAGCAGTTACAGGGGACTAGCGATAGAGACCCAGTACTTC
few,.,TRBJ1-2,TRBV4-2,CASSQDTGPGYGYTF,TGTGCCAGCAGCCAAGACACAGGGCCGGGCTATGGCTACACCTTC
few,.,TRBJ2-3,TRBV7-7,CASSPRRSGGTDTQYF,TGTGCCAGCAGCCCCAGAAGGTCAGGGGGCACAGATACGCAGTATTTT
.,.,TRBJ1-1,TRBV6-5,CASSYSTGGSGTEAFF,TGTGCCAGCAGTTACTCGACTGGGGGCTCGGGCACTGAAGCTTTCTTT
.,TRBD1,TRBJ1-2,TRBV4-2,CASSQGGTGETGYTF,TGTGCCAGCAGCCAAGGGGGGACAGGGGAGACCGGCTACACCTTC
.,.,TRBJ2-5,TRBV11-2,CASSSNMDSFQETQYF,TGTGCCAGCAGCTCGAATATGGACAGCTTTCAAGAGACCCAGTACTTC
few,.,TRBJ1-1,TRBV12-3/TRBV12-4,CASSFYDQNTEAFF,TGTGCCAGCAGTTTCTACGACCAGAACACTGAAGCTTTCTTT
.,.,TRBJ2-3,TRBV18,CASSPRPGPEDTQYF,TGTGCCAGCTCACCACGGCCAGGGCCAGAAGATACGCAGTATTTT
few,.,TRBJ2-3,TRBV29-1,CSVEVGAYGTDTQYF,TGCAGCGTTGAAGTCGGGGCGTACGGCACAGATACGCAGTATTTT
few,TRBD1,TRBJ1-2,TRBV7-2,CASSLLPGGTAYGYTF,TGTGCCAGCAGCTTACTACCAGGGGGGACGGCATATGGCTACACCTTC